This T cell receptor (beta chain) derives from a study of OX40 agonist ivuxolimab in advanced cancers. About the study: A partial response was reached by three patients: one with hepatocellular carcinoma and two with cutaneous melanoma.

Enrollment shut out patients with autoimmune disease history or systemic immunosuppression. V lost 6 bases and J lost 5, with 26 bases in between. CDR3 length: 18 residues. Germline CDR1 reads SGHVS; CDR2 reads FQNEAQ. Sequenced by immunoSEQ multiplex PCR; TCRdb stores in-frame clones only, minus some. The table shows tens of thousands of clones, with 80% to 85% occurring only once. This receptor was identified in an adult with an advanced solid tumor such as melanoma, head and neck, liver or kidney cancer. Source: CD4+ or CD8+ T cells sorted from blood, taken in a trial of the OX40 agonist ivuxolimab. The rearrangement links TRBV7-8 to TRBJ1-5; unclear D gene. Here the CDR3 DNA reads TGTGCCAGCAGTCAAGCAATAGTGGGCAGCTCGGGTCATCAGCCCCAGCATTTT. This gives the protein CASSQAIVGSSGHQPQHF.